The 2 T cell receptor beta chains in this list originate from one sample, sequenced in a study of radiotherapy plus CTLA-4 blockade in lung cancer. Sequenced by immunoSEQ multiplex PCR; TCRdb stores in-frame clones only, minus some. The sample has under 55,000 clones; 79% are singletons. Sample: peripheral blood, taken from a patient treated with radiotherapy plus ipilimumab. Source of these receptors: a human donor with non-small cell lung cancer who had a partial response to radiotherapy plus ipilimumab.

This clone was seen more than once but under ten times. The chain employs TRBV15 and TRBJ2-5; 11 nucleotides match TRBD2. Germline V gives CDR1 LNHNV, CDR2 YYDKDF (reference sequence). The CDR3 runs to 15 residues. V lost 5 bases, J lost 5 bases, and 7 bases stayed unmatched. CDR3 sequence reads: CATSGSGGAGETQYF. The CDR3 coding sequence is TGTGCCACCAGCGGTAGCGGGGGGGCGGGGGAGACCCAGTACTTC.

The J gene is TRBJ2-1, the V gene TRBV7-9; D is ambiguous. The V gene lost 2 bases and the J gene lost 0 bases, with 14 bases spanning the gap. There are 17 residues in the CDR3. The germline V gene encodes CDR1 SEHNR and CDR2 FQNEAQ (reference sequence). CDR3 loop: CASSLSPVLGSYNEQFF. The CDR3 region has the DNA TGTGCCAGCAGCTTAAGTCCGGTCCTCGGCTCCTACAATGAGCAGTTCTTC.